This T cell receptor (beta chain) was observed in a study of cytomegalovirus exposure and HLA in healthy donors. Findings and caveats of the study: A further, later analysis showed that HLA-associated TCR beta chains (compared with equally common others) were more clonally expanded. One variant, a missense change in DCLRE1C, was linked in a later analysis to TCR beta V- and J-gene trimming. Confirmation in vitro established that a few CMV-associated chains were specific for CMV antigens.

This PCR relied on a set of 60 Vbeta primers and 13 Jbeta primers. This table comes from immunoSEQ multiplex PCR, and its TCRdb copy is limited to in-frame clones, with some not included. The table records under 130,000 clones, approximately 83% of them present only once. Concerning this clone itself: Its target is unknown.

The sequence was obtained from a man between 18 and 35 years old in good health and CMV-seronegative. The sequencing input was PBMCs.

The DNA of the CDR3 is TGTGCCAGCATCGGAGGGGGCCGGGCTTTCTTT. It yields the protein CASIGGGRAFF. This sequence joins TRBV5-6 and TRBJ1-1; TRBD1 matches at 7 bases. Germline lookup yields CDR1 SGHDT and CDR2 YYEEEE. The CDR3 is made up of 11 amino acids. V gave up 6 bases and J gave up 11 bases; unmatched junction bases: 7.